One and the same sample provided the 12 T cell receptor beta chains below, sequenced in a study of OX40 agonist ivuxolimab in advanced cancers. Profiled with immunoSEQ multiplex PCR; TCRdb holds only in-frame clones, not every one. This table holds tens of thousands of clones, roughly 90% found once. This specimen was CD4+ or CD8+ T cells sorted from blood, taken in a trial of the OX40 agonist ivuxolimab. These receptors were collected from an adult with an advanced solid tumor such as melanoma, head and neck, liver or kidney cancer.

CDR3: CASSLGGLYNEQFF. DNA for the CDR3: TGTGCCAGCAGCTTAGGTGGACTCTACAATGAGCAGTTCTTC. V gene TRBV11-3 combines with J gene TRBJ2-1; D is perhaps TRBD2 (5 bases). Trimming removed 1 base at V and 3 bases at J, with 7 bases between. In germline, CDR1 is SGHNT, CDR2 YENEEA. The length of the CDR3 is 14 residues.

This rearrangement joins TRBV5-5 to TRBJ2-1; weak D call: TRBD2 (6 bases). Germline V lookup: CDR1 SGHKS, CDR2 YYEKEE (reference sequence). The CDR3 spans 15 residues. Trimming stripped 0 bases from V and 6 bases from J, with 13 bases between. In DNA, the CDR3 is TGTGCCAGCAGCTTGGTGGGTCTCGGGGGCAATGAGCAGTTCTTC. Protein sequence: CASSLVGLGGNEQFF.

This clone was seen once. The J gene is TRBJ1-2, the V gene TRBV29-1; 7 bases align to TRBD1. This CDR3 has 12 residues. CDR1 is SQVTM, CDR2 ANQGSEA, per germline. Losses at the gene ends were 5 bases for V and 4 bases for J; bases not matched to a gene: 4. CDR3 nucleotides: TGCAGCGTTCTGAGACAGGGCTATGGCTACACCTTC. It translates to CSVLRQGYGYTF.

This chain links TRBV29-1 with TRBJ2-3; no definite D call. Germline V lookup: CDR1 SQVTM, CDR2 ANQGSEA. The CDR3 has 12 amino acids. Trimming removed 5 bases from V and 2 bases from J, with 8 bases in between. The CDR3 nucleotides read TGCAGCGTTCGAGAGCCCACAGATACGCAGTATTTT. It is translated as CSVREPTDTQYF.

This chain connects TRBV5-1 to TRBJ2-5; D remains ambiguous. There are 15 residues in the CDR3. V was trimmed by 4 bases and J by 5 bases, leaving 18 bases between them. Looked up from germline, CDR1 is SGHRS and CDR2 is YFSETQ. This CDR3 reads CASSTRGAGGETQYF. The DNA of the CDR3 is TGCGCCAGCAGCACACGTGGAGCCGGTGGGGAGACCCAGTACTTC. Supplemented by reference TRBV5-1 and TRBJ2-5, the full variable domain reads KAGVTQTPRYLIKTRGQQVTLSCSPISGHRSVSWYQQTPGQGLQFLFEYFSETQRNKGNFPGRFSGRQFSNSRSEMNVSTLELGDSALYLCASSTRGAGGETQYFGPGTRLLVL.

The chain links TRBV29-1 to TRBJ1-5; D not resolved. Germline CDR1 is SQVTM and CDR2 is ANQGSEA. Trimming cost V 4 bases and J 2 bases, with 12 bases left between them. CDR3 length equals 14 residues. The CDR3 spells CSVVLPAGNQPQHF. The CDR3 DNA reads TGCAGCGTTGTTCTCCCGGCTGGCAATCAGCCCCAGCATTTT.

This clone showed up just once. The chain carries TRBV5-1 and TRBJ2-7, with TRBD1 matching over 8 bases. The CDR3 totals 14 residues. Per germline, CDR1 SGHRS and CDR2 YFSETQ. V was pared by 3 bases and J by 5 bases, with 7 bases of the junction left unmatched. The CDR3, as DNA: TGCGCCAGCAGCTGGATGGACAGGGCCAACGAGCAGTACTTC. It yields the protein CASSWMDRANEQYF.

V and J are TRBV5-6 and TRBJ2-5; no reliable D call. The DNA end favors TRBJ2-7, so the J call may be wrong. Looked up from germline, CDR1 is SGHDT and CDR2 is YYEEEE. The CDR3 spans 13 residues. CDR3 sequence reads: CASSGGHGYEQYF. CDR3 DNA: TGTGCCAGCAGCGGTGGGCACGGCTACGAGCAGTACTTC.

The chain recombines TRBV4-2 with TRBJ2-7, with D uncertain. Germline V lookup: CDR1 LGHNA, CDR2 YNFKEQ. With 0 bases removed from V and 4 bases from J, the gap between germline ends came to 7 bases. This CDR3 comprises 13 residues. For the CDR3, the DNA is TGTGCCAGCAGCCAAGATAGCCGGTACGAGCAGTACTTC. It yields the protein CASSQDSRYEQYF.

The chain recombines TRBV9 with TRBJ2-3, with 9 bases that match TRBD1. Germline CDR1 and CDR2: SGDLS and YYNGEE. The CDR3 is 16 residues long. Germline trimming cut 4 bases from V and 4 bases from J; bases unmatched to any gene: 10. The CDR3, as DNA: TGTGCCAGCAGCCGGGCCGGGACAGGGTGGGCAGATACGCAGTATTTT. It translates to CASSRAGTGWADTQYF.

The J gene is TRBJ2-3, the V gene TRBV7-3; D unclear. Trimming pared 5 bases from V and 2 bases from J, leaving 8 bases between. Germline V gene data show CDR1 as SGHTA and CDR2 as FQGTGA. The CDR3 is 13 residues long. CDR3 sequence (DNA): TGTGCCAGCAGCCGTTCTATCACAGATACGCAGTATTTT. Translating it yields CASSRSITDTQYF.

The J gene is TRBJ2-3, the V gene TRBV10-3; 8 nucleotides align to TRBD1. The length of the CDR3 is 16 residues. The germline V gene encodes CDR1 ENHRY and CDR2 SYGVKD. After removal of 3 bases from V and 0 bases from J, the junction contained 5 bases not matched to a gene. The CDR3 region has the DNA TGTGCCATCAGTGATGGACAGGGTCCGAGCACAGATACGCAGTATTTT. Its protein is CAISDGQGPSTDTQYF.